The clone carrying this T cell receptor (beta chain) appeared once. V lost 7 bases, J lost 2 bases, and 15 bases lay in between. CDR3 length equals 16 residues. Germline-derived CDR1 and CDR2 are SEHNR and FQNEAQ (reference sequence). These data are taken from a study of blood T cell repertoires in COVID-19. Study at large: PBMCs, B-cell-depleted T cells, or T cells provided the cDNA or gDNA that made up the material.

In the source study's methods: Researchers report that nucleated cell counts were estimated from reference gene primer amplification. Profiled with immunoSEQ multiplex PCR; TCRdb holds only in-frame clones, not every one. The DNA gave D and trimming, while V, J and clone size come from that table. The data hold 150,000 to 180,000 clones, with less than 95% observed a single time. Sequencing was carried out using peripheral blood. The V gene is TRBV7-9, the J gene TRBJ2-6; tentative D call: TRBD2 (7 bases). This TCR came from a man aged 45-60 years with acute or convalescent COVID-19. The CDR3 DNA sequence: TGTGCCAGCACAAATGTCGGGGGGCCTGGGGCCAACGTCCTGACTTTC. Translating gives CASTNVGGPGANVLTF.